This is a list of T cell receptor beta chains from one sample in a study of T cells after yellow fever vaccination. TCRdb called the 5' RACE reads again in MiXCR, with one record for every CDR3 protein. The profile shows around 330,000 distinct CDR3 sequences, 3.6% of them singletons. The specimen comprised PBMCs, sampled on the day of the yellow fever booster vaccination. Receptors originate from a man in his late teens or twenties who received the YFV17D yellow fever vaccine. CDR3s include the opening cysteine and the closing phenylalanine or tryptophan. Each record gives: clone size, D gene, J gene, V gene, CDR3 protein. A D gene is named only where the DNA matches it firmly. Clone size is shown for a subset of rows, as once, few, many or a class of expanded clone.

many,TRBD2,TRBJ2-3,TRBV7-6,CASSQRAESGGSGTDTQYF
NA,TRBD1,TRBJ2-2,TRBV20-1,CSARDDWDRGTGELFF
NA,NA,TRBJ2-2,TRBV5-4,CASSLSRGFPGELFF
many,TRBD1,TRBJ2-7,TRBV6-6,CASRQGAESSYEQYF
many,TRBD1,TRBJ1-6,TRBV5-1,CASSEGQGNSPLHF
many,TRBD1,TRBJ1-1,TRBV20-1,CSATRQGKEAFF
few,NA,TRBJ2-1,TRBV2,CASMPHNEQFF
few,NA,TRBJ2-1,TRBV30,CAWSVLQAEQFF
few,NA,TRBJ2-6,TRBV6-5,CASSPRNSGANVLTF
few,NA,TRBJ2-3,TRBV7-2,CASSGGTPTDTQYF
many,NA,TRBJ2-3,TRBV6-5,CASSYRGQTDTQYF
many,TRBD2,TRBJ2-3,TRBV19,CASSKGSGGAFIDTQYF
many,NA,TRBJ2-4,TRBV6-1,CASSHTSQRGDIQYF
many,NA,TRBJ2-7,TRBV29-1,CSGGVGGGYEQYF
many,TRBD1,TRBJ2-7,TRBV5-1,CASRSGTGGSYEQYF
few,NA,TRBJ2-2,TRBV24-1,CATSGPTGELFF
many,NA,TRBJ2-5,TRBV6-5,CASSRGGASGETQYF
few,NA,TRBJ2-1,TRBV12-3/TRBV12-4,CASSLAESPGPLRQFF
NA,NA,TRBJ2-7,TRBV10-2,CASSEGWGASYEQYF
many,TRBD2,TRBJ2-5,TRBV5-1,CASVPGLAGQETQYF
once,NA,TRBJ2-3,TRBV7-2,CASSLLTADTQYF
many,TRBD1,TRBJ2-3,TRBV20-1,CSADPGGASDTQYF
NA,NA,TRBJ2-1,TRBV20-1,CSARLSSYNEQFF
NA,NA,TRBJ2-1,TRBV6-5,CASSYAEMYNEQFF
many,NA,TRBJ2-7,TRBV6-5,CASSNGYEQYF
many,NA,TRBJ1-1,TRBV12-3/TRBV12-4,CASSLLGGTAFF
few,TRBD1,TRBJ1-5,TRBV18,CASSPDREFQPQHF
many,TRBD1,TRBJ2-7,TRBV7-9,CASSLGDSDYEQYF
many,TRBD2,TRBJ2-3,TRBV20-1,CSDYLAGVTDTQYF
few,NA,TRBJ1-4,TRBV7-9,CASSLAPGNEKLFF
many,NA,TRBJ2-5,TRBV7-2,CASSLVYGGETQYF
many,NA,TRBJ1-6,TRBV6-6,CASSYWGSSPLHF
many,NA,TRBJ1-2,TRBV5-6,CASSTSFGYTF
NA,NA,TRBJ2-2,TRBV5-1,CASSTGMNSGELLF
many,NA,TRBJ2-7,TRBV10-2,CASSEGWDPPYEQYF
few,NA,TRBJ1-4,TRBV6-5,CASSYISTNEKLFF
many,NA,TRBJ1-1,TRBV7-6,CASGPAMNTEAFF
many,TRBD2,TRBJ2-5,TRBV20-1,CSASPPLRGERETQYF
NA,TRBD1,TRBJ2-7,TRBV15,CATSLGQGSSYEQYF
few,NA,TRBJ2-5,TRBV2,CASKWETQYF
NA,NA,TRBJ2-4,TRBV4-2,CASSQDRQPPRQYF
many,NA,TRBJ1-5,TRBV4-1,CASSQEGGSNQPQHF
many,NA,TRBJ1-1,TRBV5-1,CASGPSGYGTEAFF
many,TRBD2,TRBJ2-6,TRBV6-1,CASSPGGGSGANVLTF
many,NA,TRBJ2-6,TRBV7-3,CASSLRGPGANVLTF
NA,NA,TRBJ1-1,TRBV19,CASSMEGTDTEAFF
many,NA,TRBJ1-1,TRBV28,CASSFGVGGMNTEAFF
few,NA,TRBJ2-2,TRBV28,CAFSRANTGELFF
many,TRBD1,TRBJ1-1,TRBV28,CASSFTTGDTEAFF
NA,NA,TRBJ2-2,TRBV5-1,CASSLGSHTGELFF
many,NA,TRBJ2-1,TRBV7-9,CASSLVTEVQFF
NA,NA,TRBJ2-4,TRBV19,CASSIGGTDIQYF
many,NA,TRBJ1-5,TRBV27,CASGAGAQPQHF
few,NA,TRBJ1-1,TRBV14,CASSPRGLNTEAFF
few,NA,TRBJ1-1,TRBV4-1,CASSQEGDSEAFF
many,NA,TRBJ2-5,TRBV6-6,CASISQEETQYF
many,NA,TRBJ2-2,TRBV7-9,CASSPEAGELFF
many,NA,TRBJ2-1,TRBV5-1,CASSLSGALNEQFF
many,NA,TRBJ2-4,TRBV6-5,CASSSSGPNIQYF
NA,NA,TRBJ1-3,TRBV7-2,CASTAIGDTIYF